These 4 T cell receptor beta chains were all obtained from the same sample, sequenced in a study of T cell clonality in common variable immunodeficiency. TCRdb keeps only in-frame clones here, not all; method: immunoSEQ multiplex PCR. The table lists tens of thousands of clones, with no singletons. The specimen sequenced was peripheral blood mononuclear cells. These receptors were obtained from a person between 18 and 69 years old in good health.

Concerning this clone: At one end, the junction sequence differs from germline, possibly due to a read error. The read terminates 3 residues ahead of where the CDR3 ends, so the germline J gene completes it. The chain has TRBV7-7 and TRBJ1-6; D is unresolved. Looked up from germline, CDR1 is SSHAT and CDR2 is FNYEAQ (reference sequence). The length of the CDR3 is 15 residues. The chain's CDR3 is CASSLVIRDNSPLHF. The covered CDR3 bases are TGTGCTAGCAGCTTAGTTATTAGGGATAATTCACCC.

This clone was picked up many times. With the read ending 3 residues before the CDR3 end, the germline J gene is used to fill in that end. The rearrangement joins TRBV7-6 to TRBJ2-1; 7 bases map to TRBD2. With 1 base clipped from V and 9 bases from J, the junction kept 6 bases outside the gene matches. Germline-derived CDR1 and CDR2 are SGHVS and FNYEAQ. This CDR3 has 14 amino acids. CDR3 region: CASSLGPSSGEQFF. The DNA read from the CDR3 is TGTGCCAGCAGCTTAGGCCCCTCTAGCGGTGAG.

This clone showed up many times. The CDR3 end is not reached by the read, which stops 3 residues before it; the germline J gene fills it in. V and J are TRBV20-1 and TRBJ1-2; 7 nucleotides line up with TRBD1. The CDR3 is 12 residues long. Germline CDR1 and CDR2: DFQATT and SNEGSKA (reference sequence). The CDR3 loop reads CSAIQGPKGYTF. The part of the CDR3 DNA that was read is TGCAGTGCCATACAGGGGCCTAAAGGC.

Notes on this clone: The read terminates 3 residues before the CDR3 end, so the remaining end is supplied by the germline J gene. The chain employs TRBV5-1 and TRBJ2-1, with TRBD2 identical over 15 bases. After removal of 0 bases from V and 8 bases from J, the junction contained 9 bases not matched to a gene. Germline V lookup: CDR1 SGHRS, CDR2 YFSETQ. The CDR3 is 18 residues long. The CDR3 is CASSLGTSGGGLGDEQFF. The sequenced part of the CDR3 DNA is TGCGCCAGCAGCTTGGGGACTAGCGGGGGGGGGTTGGGCGATGAG. Using reference TRBV5-1 and TRBJ2-1 for the parts outside the CDR3, the full variable domain is KAGVTQTPRYLIKTRGQQVTLSCSPISGHRSVSWYQQTPGQGLQFLFEYFSETQRNKGNFPGRFSGRQFSNSRSEMNVSTLELGDSALYLCASSLGTSGGGLGDEQFFGPGTRLTVL.